Listed below are T cell receptor beta chains from one sample, sequenced in a study of T cell changes during pregnancy in multiple sclerosis. Sequencing was performed with immunoSEQ multiplex PCR; in TCRdb, only in-frame clones are kept and a portion is missing. Here the sample spans tens of thousands of clones, roughly 93% being singletons. The sequencing here drew on peripheral blood, taken in the second trimester of pregnancy. The receptor set was obtained from a female donor with multiple sclerosis, enrolled in a pregnancy study. Both conserved end residues are trimmed from each CDR3. Clone sizes are given selectively: once, few, many, or a class where the clone is expanded.

v_gene: TRBV4-1; j_gene: TRBJ1-6; len: 12; abundance: .; CDR3aa: ASSREDSTSPLH
v_gene: TRBV7-2; j_gene: TRBJ2-2; len: 16; abundance: once; CDR3aa: ASSFHPLAGMNTGELF
v_gene: TRBV6-5; j_gene: TRBJ2-3; len: 12; abundance: .; CDR3aa: ASSYTGVTDTQY
v_gene: TRBV11-3; j_gene: TRBJ1-1; len: 12; abundance: .; CDR3aa: ASSHTDRAGGAF
v_gene: TRBV28; j_gene: TRBJ1-2; len: 12; abundance: .; CDR3aa: ASSLWIYGGGYT
v_gene: TRBV5-1; j_gene: TRBJ2-3; len: 12; abundance: .; CDR3aa: ASSLGTASDTQY
v_gene: TRBV11-2; j_gene: TRBJ2-3; len: 13; abundance: .; CDR3aa: ASSSLGGPTDTQY
v_gene: TRBV6-5; j_gene: TRBJ2-7; len: 12; abundance: .; CDR3aa: ASSYLRGSYEQY
v_gene: TRBV9; j_gene: TRBJ1-2; len: 11; abundance: .; CDR3aa: ASSVTGGHGYT
v_gene: TRBV5-4; j_gene: TRBJ1-1; len: 13; abundance: once; CDR3aa: ASSPPMLEDTEAF
v_gene: TRBV7-6; j_gene: TRBJ2-2; len: 12; abundance: .; CDR3aa: ASSSTSGTGELF
v_gene: TRBV28; j_gene: TRBJ2-1; len: 15; abundance: .; CDR3aa: ASSLLLGLSSYNEQF
v_gene: TRBV19; j_gene: TRBJ1-5; len: 14; abundance: .; CDR3aa: ASSTGAWSHNQPQH
v_gene: TRBV5-1; j_gene: TRBJ2-7; len: 10; abundance: .; CDR3aa: ASSLGGYEQY
v_gene: TRBV13; j_gene: TRBJ2-5; len: 14; abundance: .; CDR3aa: ASSPLGSGWQETQY
v_gene: TRBV4-3; j_gene: TRBJ2-7; len: 17; abundance: .; CDR3aa: ASSQKTHGPGLTSYEQY
v_gene: TRBV6-5; j_gene: TRBJ1-4; len: 12; abundance: .; CDR3aa: ASSYGQSYEKLF
v_gene: TRBV15; j_gene: TRBJ1-2; len: 11; abundance: .; CDR3aa: ATSRGGGRGYT
v_gene: TRBV5-4; j_gene: TRBJ2-1; len: 13; abundance: .; CDR3aa: ASSLRGGSYNEQF
v_gene: TRBV19; j_gene: TRBJ1-5; len: 10; abundance: .; CDR3aa: ASSGEGQPQH
v_gene: TRBV30; j_gene: TRBJ2-3; len: 12; abundance: .; CDR3aa: AHSGRGDTDTQY
v_gene: TRBV6-1; j_gene: TRBJ2-7; len: 15; abundance: .; CDR3aa: ASSEAHTTGFTYEQY
v_gene: TRBV10-3; j_gene: TRBJ2-1; len: 9; abundance: .; CDR3aa: AISASNEQF
v_gene: TRBV28; j_gene: TRBJ1-4; len: 12; abundance: .; CDR3aa: ASSFTATNEKLF
v_gene: TRBV6-5; j_gene: TRBJ2-5; len: 11; abundance: .; CDR3aa: ASSPDSQETQY
v_gene: TRBV2; j_gene: TRBJ1-1; len: 12; abundance: .; CDR3aa: ASSELSVDTEAF
v_gene: TRBV7-2; j_gene: TRBJ1-5; len: 10; abundance: .; CDR3aa: ASSFRGQPQH
v_gene: TRBV7-9; j_gene: TRBJ1-1; len: 11; abundance: .; CDR3aa: ASSSDREAEAF
v_gene: TRBV6-1; j_gene: TRBJ1-4; len: 12; abundance: .; CDR3aa: ASSRQSMGEKLF
v_gene: TRBV10-2; j_gene: TRBJ1-2; len: 12; abundance: .; CDR3aa: ASSHRERSYGYT
v_gene: TRBV9; j_gene: TRBJ1-1; len: 12; abundance: .; CDR3aa: ASSSRAGLPEAF
v_gene: TRBV10-2; j_gene: TRBJ2-2; len: 13; abundance: .; CDR3aa: ASMGGREDTGELF
v_gene: TRBV7-9; j_gene: TRBJ1-2; len: 12; abundance: .; CDR3aa: ASSWTGANYGYT
v_gene: TRBV6-1; j_gene: TRBJ1-1; len: 12; abundance: .; CDR3aa: ASSRQGLNTEAF
v_gene: TRBV7-6; j_gene: TRBJ2-1; len: 12; abundance: .; CDR3aa: ATSPASSYNEQF
v_gene: TRBV10-3; j_gene: TRBJ2-7; len: 14; abundance: .; CDR3aa: AISESKGISLYEQY
v_gene: TRBV19; j_gene: TRBJ2-5; len: 12; abundance: .; CDR3aa: ASSLYRDQETQY
v_gene: TRBV9; j_gene: TRBJ2-1; len: 12; abundance: .; CDR3aa: ASEGGGVGNEQF
v_gene: TRBV6-6; j_gene: TRBJ2-1; len: 10; abundance: once; CDR3aa: ASSRGGNEQF
v_gene: TRBV29-1; j_gene: TRBJ1-1; len: 12; abundance: .; CDR3aa: SVAPDTGISEAF
v_gene: TRBV13; j_gene: TRBJ2-2; len: 15; abundance: .; CDR3aa: ASSLTTLAGNTGELF
v_gene: TRBV27; j_gene: TRBJ1-5; len: 11; abundance: .; CDR3aa: ASSSQANQPQH
v_gene: TRBV6-5; j_gene: TRBJ1-2; len: 13; abundance: .; CDR3aa: ASSYSLTGFYGYT
v_gene: TRBV2; j_gene: TRBJ1-4; len: 14; abundance: .; CDR3aa: ASTGAGRAINEKLF
v_gene: TRBV18; j_gene: TRBJ1-3; len: 13; abundance: .; CDR3aa: ASSLQTGSGNTIY